This T cell receptor (beta chain) was sequenced for a study of blood T cells in healthy people across ages. This CDR3 region has 17 residues. With a J-beta primer mix and a sample-barcoded 5' primer, a second PCR ran about 6 to 11 cycles. A single record per CDR3 protein comes from TCRdb applying MiXCR to the 5' RACE reads. The sample holds around 1,500,000 distinct CDR3 sequences, 35% to 45% seen once. This sequence joins TRBV21-1 and TRBJ1-5; TRBD1, the table's D call, lacks a check against the DNA. TRBV21-1 is deemed a pseudogene. Specimen: blood. The sequence derives from a woman aged 18 to 35 in good health. The CDR3 region is CASSIPGGGSSNQPQHF. The CDR3 region has the DNA TGTGCCAGCAGCATACCGGGCGGGGGGTCTAGCAATCAGCCCCAGCATTTT.